This TCR beta chain was found in a study of blood T cell repertoires in COVID-19 (dated by TCRdb to the early 2020s). Study-level background: Samples covering the acute and convalescent phases of COVID-19 were provided by collaborators in the United States, Italy and Spain. The prospective study material was composed of cDNA or gDNA derived from T cells, B-cell-depleted T cells, or PBMCs. The dataset comprised deeply sampled blood TCRbeta repertoires from subjects exposed to, actively infected with, or recovered from COVID-19. The repertoires were released in a freely available public database intended as a resource for research on the immune response to SARS-CoV-2. The samples were drawn from the first 160 participants of the ongoing ImmuneRACE study and from over 950 subjects provided by 6 global collaborators. Nearly every sample came with metadata listing a de-identified subject ID, COVID-19 status, age in years and sex. Where available, HLA class I and class II types were taken from metadata supplied by the sample provider and were not determined by assay-based typing. General conclusions and limits of the study: The quantity of clinical and demographic metadata differed by source and by participant and was supplied without curation.

Collaborating institutions collected whole blood in K2EDTA tubes following their own protocols. Collaborator samples were shipped for TCRbeta analysis as frozen whole blood, isolated PBMCs, or DNA extracted from either sample type. The immunoSEQ Assay, a bias-controlled multiplex PCR, was used to amplify TCRbeta CDR3 regions from genomic DNA. On the study's bioinformatics: The number of nucleated cells in each sample was estimated by amplification of reference gene primers within the assay. Sequence reads were collapsed and filtered to measure the absolute abundance of every unique TCRbeta CDR3 rearrangement. For each sample, productive Simpson clonality was calculated by taking the square root of Simpson's diversity index across productive rearrangements. TCRdb re-hosts the immuneACCESS table, in-frame sequences only. Its copies lack some clones; in the studies checked, an unresolved V gene accounts for under half of them, and the cause for the rest is not known. For V, J and clone size, that table is used; D and trimming come from the DNA. This sample comprises about 140,000 clones, approximately 80% of them detected only once. Approximately 4.5% of the sample rests with the top ten.

In regard to this clone: Its binding antigen is unknown. There are no base qualities to consult, and no much larger clone falls within one base.

The CDR3 sequence holds 14 residues, the cysteine and phenylalanine included. CDR3 DNA only is kept here, 42 bases in frame from base 1. The germline V gene encodes CDR1 MDHEN and CDR2 SYDVKM. At the junction V is shortened by 3 bases and J by 6 bases, with 14 bases in between. This TCR was sampled from a woman older than 75 with active or convalescent COVID-19. The sample consisted of peripheral blood. The rearranged chain carries TRBV28 and TRBJ1-2, and the D gene may be TRBD1, 5 bases matching. The encoded CDR3 is CASSFVGGGDGYTF. The DNA is TGTGCCAGCAGTTTTGTGGGTGGAGGGGATGGCTACACCTTC.